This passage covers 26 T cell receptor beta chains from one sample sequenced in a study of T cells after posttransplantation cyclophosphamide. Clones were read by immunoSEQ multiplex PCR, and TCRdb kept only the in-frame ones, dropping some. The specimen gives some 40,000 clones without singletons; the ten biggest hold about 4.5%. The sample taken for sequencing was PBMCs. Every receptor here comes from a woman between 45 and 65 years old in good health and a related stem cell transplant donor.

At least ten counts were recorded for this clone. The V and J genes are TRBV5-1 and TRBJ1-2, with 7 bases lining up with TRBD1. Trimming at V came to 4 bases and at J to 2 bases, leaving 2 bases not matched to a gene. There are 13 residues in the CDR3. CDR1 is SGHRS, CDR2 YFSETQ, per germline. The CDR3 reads CASSEDRNYGYTF. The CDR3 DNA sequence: TGCGCCAGCAGCGAGGACAGGAACTATGGCTACACCTTC.

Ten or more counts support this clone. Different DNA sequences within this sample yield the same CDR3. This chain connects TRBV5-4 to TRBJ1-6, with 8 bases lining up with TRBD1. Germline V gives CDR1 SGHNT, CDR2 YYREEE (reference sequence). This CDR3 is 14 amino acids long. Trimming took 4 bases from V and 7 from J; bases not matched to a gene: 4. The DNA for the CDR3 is TGTGCCAGCAGCCTGGACAGGGACAATTCACCCCTCCACTTT. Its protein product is CASSLDRDNSPLHF.

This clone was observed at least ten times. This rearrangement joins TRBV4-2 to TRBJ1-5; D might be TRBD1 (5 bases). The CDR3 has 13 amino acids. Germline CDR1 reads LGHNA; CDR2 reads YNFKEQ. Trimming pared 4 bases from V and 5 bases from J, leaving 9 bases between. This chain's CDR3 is CASSPRGDQPQHF. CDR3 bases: TGTGCCAGCAGCCCCCGGGGGGATCAGCCCCAGCATTTT.

CDR3 residues: CASSATGGGNGYTF. For the CDR3, the DNA is TGTGCCAGCAGTGCGACAGGGGGAGGCAATGGCTACACCTTC. The chain employs TRBV6-4 and TRBJ1-2, with 9 bases identical to TRBD1. Looked up from germline, CDR1 is MRHNA and CDR2 is SNTAGT. The CDR3 spans 14 residues. Trimming removed 4 bases from V and 6 bases from J; junction bases left unmatched: 6.

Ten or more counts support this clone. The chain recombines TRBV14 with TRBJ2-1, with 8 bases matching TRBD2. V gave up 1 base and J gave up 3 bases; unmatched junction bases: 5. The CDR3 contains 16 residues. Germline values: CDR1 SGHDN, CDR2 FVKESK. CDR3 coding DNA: TGTGCCAGCAGCCAAGGGCTAGCGGGCTTCTACAATGAGCAGTTCTTC. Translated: CASSQGLAGFYNEQFF.

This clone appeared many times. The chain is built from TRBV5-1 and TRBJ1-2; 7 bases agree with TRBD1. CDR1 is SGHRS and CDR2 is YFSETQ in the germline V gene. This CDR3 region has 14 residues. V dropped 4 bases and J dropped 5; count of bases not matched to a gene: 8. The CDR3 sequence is CASSPWDRFYGYTF. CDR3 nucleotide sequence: TGCGCCAGCAGCCCGTGGGACAGATTTTATGGCTACACCTTC.

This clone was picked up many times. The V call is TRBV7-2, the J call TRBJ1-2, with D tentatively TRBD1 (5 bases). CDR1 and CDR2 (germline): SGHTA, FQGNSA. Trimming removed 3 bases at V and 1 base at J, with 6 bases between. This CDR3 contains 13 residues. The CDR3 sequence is CASSLTVNYGYTF. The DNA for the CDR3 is TGTGCCAGCAGCTTGACAGTTAACTATGGCTACACCTTC. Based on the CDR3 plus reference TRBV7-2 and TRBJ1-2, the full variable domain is GAGVSQSPSNKVTEKGKDVELRCDPISGHTALYWYRQSLGQGLEFLIYFQGNSAPDKSGLPSDRFSAERTGGSVSTLTIQRTQQEDSAVYLCASSLTVNYGYTFGSGTRLTVV.

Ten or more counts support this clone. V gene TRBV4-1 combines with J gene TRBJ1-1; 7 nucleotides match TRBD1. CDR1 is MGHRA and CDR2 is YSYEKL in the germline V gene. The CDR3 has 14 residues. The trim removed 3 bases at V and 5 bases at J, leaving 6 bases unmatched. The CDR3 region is CASSQNPGGTEAFF. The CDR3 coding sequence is TGCGCCAGCAGCCAGAATCCAGGGGGGACTGAAGCTTTCTTT.

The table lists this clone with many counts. CDR3 nucleotide sequence: TGTGCTAGCGGGGGGGCCCACGAGACCCAGTACTTC. It yields the protein CASGGAHETQYF. The genes are TRBV7-2 and TRBJ2-5; TRBD2 agrees at 11 bases. CDR3 length equals 12 residues. The V gene's germline CDR1 is SGHTA and CDR2 FQGNSA. The full variable domain, completed using reference TRBV7-2 and TRBJ2-5, is GAGVSQSPSNKVTEKGKDVELRCDPISGHTALYWYRQSLGQGLEFLIYFQGNSAPDKSGLPSDRFSAERTGGSVSTLTIQRTQQEDSAVYLCASGGAHETQYFGPGTRLLVL.

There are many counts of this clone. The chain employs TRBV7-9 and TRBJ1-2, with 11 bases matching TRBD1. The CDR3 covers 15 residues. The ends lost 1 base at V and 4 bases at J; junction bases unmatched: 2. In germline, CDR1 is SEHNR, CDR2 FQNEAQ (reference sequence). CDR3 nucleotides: TGTGCCAGCAGCTTAGACGGGACAGGGGGCTATGGCTACACCTTC. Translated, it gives CASSLDGTGGYGYTF.

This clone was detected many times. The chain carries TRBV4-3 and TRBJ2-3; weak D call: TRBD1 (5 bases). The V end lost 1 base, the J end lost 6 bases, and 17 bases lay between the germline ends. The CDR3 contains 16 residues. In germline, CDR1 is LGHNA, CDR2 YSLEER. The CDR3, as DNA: TGCGCCAGCAGCCAAGTTGAAGGGGCATTAGGGGATACGCAGTATTTT. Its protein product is CASSQVEGALGDTQYF.

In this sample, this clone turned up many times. CDR3 amino acids: CASSLDPRGPGNTIYF. The CDR3 nucleotides read TGTGCCAGCAGTTTAGACCCCAGGGGCCCTGGAAACACCATATATTTT. The chain carries TRBV28 and TRBJ1-3; possible D gene TRBD1, 6 bases. Germline lookup yields CDR1 MDHEN and CDR2 SYDVKM. The CDR3 covers 16 residues. V lost 2 bases to trimming and J lost 2 bases, with 13 bases between them.

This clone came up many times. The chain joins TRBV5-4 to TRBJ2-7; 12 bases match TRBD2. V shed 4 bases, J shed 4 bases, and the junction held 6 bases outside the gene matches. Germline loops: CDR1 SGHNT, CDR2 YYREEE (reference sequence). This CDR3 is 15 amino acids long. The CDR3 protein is CASSVRLAGAYEQYF. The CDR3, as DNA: TGTGCCAGCAGCGTTAGACTAGCGGGGGCGTACGAGCAGTACTTC.

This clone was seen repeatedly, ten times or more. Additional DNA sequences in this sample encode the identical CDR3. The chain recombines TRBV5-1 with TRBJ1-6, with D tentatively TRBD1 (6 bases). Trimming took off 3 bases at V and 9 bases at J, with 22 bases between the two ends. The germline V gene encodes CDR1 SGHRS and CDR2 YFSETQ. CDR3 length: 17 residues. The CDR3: CASSSRGGHEPGSPLHF. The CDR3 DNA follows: TGCGCCAGCAGCTCTCGGGGGGGCCACGAACCTGGTTCACCCCTCCACTTT. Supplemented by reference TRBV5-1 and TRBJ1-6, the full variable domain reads KAGVTQTPRYLIKTRGQQVTLSCSPISGHRSVSWYQQTPGQGLQFLFEYFSETQRNKGNFPGRFSGRQFSNSRSEMNVSTLELGDSALYLCASSSRGGHEPGSPLHFGNGTRLTVT.

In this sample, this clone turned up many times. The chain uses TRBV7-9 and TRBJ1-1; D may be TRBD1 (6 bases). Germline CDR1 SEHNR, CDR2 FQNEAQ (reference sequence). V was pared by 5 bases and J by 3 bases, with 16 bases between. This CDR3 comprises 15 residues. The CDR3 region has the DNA TGTGCCAGCAGCCCGCGAGACAGGCCGGACACTGAAGCTTTCTTT. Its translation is CASSPRDRPDTEAFF.

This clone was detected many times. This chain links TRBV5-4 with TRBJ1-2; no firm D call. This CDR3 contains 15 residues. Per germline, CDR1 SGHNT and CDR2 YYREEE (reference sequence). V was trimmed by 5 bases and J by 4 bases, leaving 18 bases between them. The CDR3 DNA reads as TGTGCCAGCAGTTTTGTAGAGGTCACTGTCTATGGCTACACCTTC. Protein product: CASSFVEVTVYGYTF.

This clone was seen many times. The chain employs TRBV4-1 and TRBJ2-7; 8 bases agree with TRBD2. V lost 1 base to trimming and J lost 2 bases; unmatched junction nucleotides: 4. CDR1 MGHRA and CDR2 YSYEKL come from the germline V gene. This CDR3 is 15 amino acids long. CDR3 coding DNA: TGCGCCAGCAGCCAAGCGGGGGGGTCGGCCTACGAGCAGTACTTC. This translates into CASSQAGGSAYEQYF.

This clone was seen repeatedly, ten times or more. This CDR3 is CASSKGQGKSYEQYF. CDR3 coding DNA: TGTGCCAGCAGCAAAGGACAGGGGAAGTCCTACGAGCAGTACTTC. The chain has TRBV21-1 and TRBJ2-7; the table names TRBD1, a call not compared with the DNA. TRBV21-1 is reported as a pseudogene. There are 15 residues in the CDR3.

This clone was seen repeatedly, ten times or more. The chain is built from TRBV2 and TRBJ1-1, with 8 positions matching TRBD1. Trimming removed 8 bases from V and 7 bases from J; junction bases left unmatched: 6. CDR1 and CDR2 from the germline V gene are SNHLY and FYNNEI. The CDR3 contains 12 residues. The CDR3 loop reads CASRIGQGEAFF. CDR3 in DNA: TGTGCCAGCCGGATAGGACAGGGTGAAGCTTTCTTT.

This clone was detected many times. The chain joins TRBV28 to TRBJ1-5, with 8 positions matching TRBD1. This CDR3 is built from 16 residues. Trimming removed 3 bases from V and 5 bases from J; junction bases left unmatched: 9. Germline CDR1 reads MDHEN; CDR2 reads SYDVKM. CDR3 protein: CASSLSPRTGYQPQHF. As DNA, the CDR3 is TGTGCCAGCAGTTTGTCCCCCAGGACAGGGTATCAGCCCCAGCATTTT. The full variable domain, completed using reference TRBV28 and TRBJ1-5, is DVKVTQSSRYLVKRTGEKVFLECVQDMDHENMFWYRQDPGLGLRLIYFSYDVKMKEKGDIPEGYSVSREKKERFSLILESASTNQTSMYLCASSLSPRTGYQPQHFGDGTRLSIL.

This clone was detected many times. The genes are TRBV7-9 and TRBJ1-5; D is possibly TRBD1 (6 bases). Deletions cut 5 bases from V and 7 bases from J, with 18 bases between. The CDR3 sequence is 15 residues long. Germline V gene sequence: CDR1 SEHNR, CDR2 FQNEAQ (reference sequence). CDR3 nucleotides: TGTGCCAGCAGCAAGACAGGCGGAGTGGGACAGCCCCAGCATTTT. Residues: CASSKTGGVGQPQHF. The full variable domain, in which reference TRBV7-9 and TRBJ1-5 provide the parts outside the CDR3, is DTGVSQNPRHKITKRGQNVTFRCDPISEHNRLYWYRQTLGQGPEFLTYFQNEAQLEKSRLLSDRFSAERPKGSFSTLEIQRTEQGDSAMYLCASSKTGGVGQPQHFGDGTRLSIL.

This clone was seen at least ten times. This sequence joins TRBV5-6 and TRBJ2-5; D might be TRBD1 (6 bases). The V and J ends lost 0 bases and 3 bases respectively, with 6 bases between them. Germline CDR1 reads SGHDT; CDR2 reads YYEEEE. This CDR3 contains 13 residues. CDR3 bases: TGTGCCAGCAGCTTGGAGGGGGAAGAGACCCAGTACTTC. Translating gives CASSLEGEETQYF.

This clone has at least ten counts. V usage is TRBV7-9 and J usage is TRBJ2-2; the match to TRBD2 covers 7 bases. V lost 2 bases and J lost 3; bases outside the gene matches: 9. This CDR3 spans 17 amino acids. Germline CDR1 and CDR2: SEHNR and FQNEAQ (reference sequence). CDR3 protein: CASSLFRSSGHTGELFF. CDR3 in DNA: TGTGCCAGCAGCTTATTTAGGTCTAGCGGACACACCGGGGAGCTGTTTTTT. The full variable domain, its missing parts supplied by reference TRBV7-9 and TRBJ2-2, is DTGVSQNPRHKITKRGQNVTFRCDPISEHNRLYWYRQTLGQGPEFLTYFQNEAQLEKSRLLSDRFSAERPKGSFSTLEIQRTEQGDSAMYLCASSLFRSSGHTGELFFGEGSRLTVL.

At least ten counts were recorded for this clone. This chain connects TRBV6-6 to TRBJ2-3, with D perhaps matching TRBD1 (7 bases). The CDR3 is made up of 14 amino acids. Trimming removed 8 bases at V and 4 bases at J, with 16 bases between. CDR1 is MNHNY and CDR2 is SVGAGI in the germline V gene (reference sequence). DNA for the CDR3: TGTGCCAGCCAGGGGGGAGTTAGCGCAGATACGCAGTATTTT. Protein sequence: CASQGGVSADTQYF.

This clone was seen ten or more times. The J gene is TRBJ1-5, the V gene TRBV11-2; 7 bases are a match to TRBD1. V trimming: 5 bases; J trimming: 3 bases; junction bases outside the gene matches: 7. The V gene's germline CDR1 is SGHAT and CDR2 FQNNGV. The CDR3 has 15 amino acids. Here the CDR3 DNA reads TGTGCCAGCAGCCCGACAGGGTTGAACAATCAGCCCCAGCATTTT. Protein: CASSPTGLNNQPQHF.

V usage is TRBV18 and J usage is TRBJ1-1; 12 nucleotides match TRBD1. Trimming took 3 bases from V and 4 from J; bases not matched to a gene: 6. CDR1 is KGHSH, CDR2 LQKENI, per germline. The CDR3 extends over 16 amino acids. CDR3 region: CASSPGTGGLGTEAFF. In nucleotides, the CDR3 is TGTGCCAGCTCACCTGGGACAGGGGGCTTGGGCACTGAAGCTTTCTTT.